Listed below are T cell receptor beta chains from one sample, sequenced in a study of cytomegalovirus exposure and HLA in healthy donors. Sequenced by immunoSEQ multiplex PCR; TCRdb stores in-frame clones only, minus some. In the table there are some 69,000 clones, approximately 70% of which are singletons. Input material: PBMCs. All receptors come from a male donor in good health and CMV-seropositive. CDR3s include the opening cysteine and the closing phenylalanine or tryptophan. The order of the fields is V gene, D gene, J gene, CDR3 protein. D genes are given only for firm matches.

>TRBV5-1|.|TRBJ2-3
CASSGGSPQSDTQYF
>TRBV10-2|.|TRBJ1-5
CASSFQNQPQHF
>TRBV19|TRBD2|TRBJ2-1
CASSIDGYGNGGDYYYNEQFF
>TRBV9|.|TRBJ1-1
CASSVVDTQWPEAFF
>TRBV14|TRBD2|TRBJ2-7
CASSQASGTSEAYEQYF
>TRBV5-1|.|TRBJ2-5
CASSRTVDQETQYF
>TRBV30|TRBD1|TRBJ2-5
CAWSAGQGRGETQYF
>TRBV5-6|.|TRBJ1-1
CASSLGIEAFF
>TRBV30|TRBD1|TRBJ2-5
CAWGTVVETQYF
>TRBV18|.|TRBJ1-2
CASSPRDNALYGYTF
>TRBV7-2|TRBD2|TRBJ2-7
CASSLVGGGAGEQYF
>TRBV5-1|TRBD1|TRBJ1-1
CASSSGGSEAFF
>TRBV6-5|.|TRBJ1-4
CASRDTHNEKLFF
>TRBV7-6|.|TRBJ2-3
CASSLSGLRADTQYF
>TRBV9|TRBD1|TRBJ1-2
CASSTPGQGAHGYTF
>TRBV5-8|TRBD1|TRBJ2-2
CASILRQGNGELFF
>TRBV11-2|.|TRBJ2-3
CASSLRGGKGSDTQYF
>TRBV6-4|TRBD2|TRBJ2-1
CASSDSGKREYGEQFF
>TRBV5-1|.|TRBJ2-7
CASSLASGSWSYEQYF
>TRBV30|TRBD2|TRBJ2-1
CAWRLAGGHNEQFF
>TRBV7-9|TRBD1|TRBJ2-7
CASSLAAGGWEQYF
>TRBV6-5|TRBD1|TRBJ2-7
CASTRSTGGSYEQYF
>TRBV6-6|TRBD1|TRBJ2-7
CASSWGQTTYEQYF
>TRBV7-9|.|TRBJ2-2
CASSPRTVGTGELFF
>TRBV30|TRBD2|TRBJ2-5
CAWRGGGIAGLYF
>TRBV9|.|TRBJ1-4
CASSAEDTYNEKLFF
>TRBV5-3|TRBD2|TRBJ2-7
CAMKWEGEQYF
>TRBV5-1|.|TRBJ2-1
CASSWAGTSYNEQFF
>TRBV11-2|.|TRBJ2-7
CASSLSGIASTNFYEQYF
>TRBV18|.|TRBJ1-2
CASSPGILIQGEGGYTF
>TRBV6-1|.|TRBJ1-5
CATQWGSAQPQHF
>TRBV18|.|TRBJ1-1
CASSRADTEAFF
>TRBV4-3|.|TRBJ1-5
CASSQDYRFNQPQHF
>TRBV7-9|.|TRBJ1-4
CASSLGPGREKLFF
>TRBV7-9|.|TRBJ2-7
CASSLGGAF
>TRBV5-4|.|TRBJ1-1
CASSLGARSEAFF
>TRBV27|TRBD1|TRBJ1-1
CASSLAGGPEAFF
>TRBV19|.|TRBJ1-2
CASSETVLYGYTF
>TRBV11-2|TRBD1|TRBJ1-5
CASSSGQGRNQPQHF
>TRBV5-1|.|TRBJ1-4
CASSPKARYEKLFF
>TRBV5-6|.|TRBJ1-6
CASSLYGQSSYNSPLHF
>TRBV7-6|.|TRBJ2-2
CASSPNNIGELFF